A single sample is the source of the 30 T cell receptor beta chains below, sequenced in a study of cytomegalovirus exposure and HLA in healthy donors (dated by TCRdb to between 2016 and 2019). The library was made by the immunoSEQ multiplex PCR assay. TCRdb obtained this table from immuneACCESS and retained in-frame rearrangements with V and J assigned. These tables miss some clones; where compared with another copy, unresolved V genes account for less than half of the shortfall, and the remainder is unexplained. Across this sample there are some 150,000 clones, with around nine tenths seen only once. The ten largest make up about 2.5% of the sample. The sample taken for sequencing was PBMCs. Receptor source: a man younger than 30 in good health and CMV-seropositive.

This clone was seen just once. The J gene is TRBJ2-1, the V gene TRBV4-2; TRBD2 matches 7 bases. The V gene end was trimmed by 0 bases and the J gene end by 4 bases; junction bases not matched to a gene: 6. From germline, CDR1 is LGHNA and CDR2 YNFKEQ. CDR3 length: 16 residues. CDR3 coding DNA: TGTGCCAGCAGCCAAGAGGGGCTAGCGGAATACAATGAGCAGTTCTTC. This codes for CASSQEGLAEYNEQFF.

V and J are TRBV30 and TRBJ2-7, with 7 bases identical to TRBD2. There are 13 residues in the CDR3. With 5 bases clipped from V and 5 bases from J, the junction kept 9 bases outside the gene matches. Germline V gene lookup returns CDR1 GTSNPN and CDR2 SVGIG (reference sequence). As DNA, the CDR3 is TGTGCCTGGGGTCGGGGGGAGGGGAACGAGCAGTACTTC. Translating gives CAWGRGEGNEQYF. The full variable domain, in which reference TRBV30 and TRBJ2-7 provide the parts outside the CDR3, is SQTIHQWPATLVQPVGSPLSLECTVEGTSNPNLYWYRQAAGRGLQLLFYSVGIGQISSEVPQNLSASRPQDRQFILSSKKLLLSDSGFYLCAWGRGEGNEQYFGPGTRLTVT.

V is TRBV10-3 and J is TRBJ1-3; D is perhaps TRBD1 (6 bases). This CDR3 region has 12 residues. Trimming took off 6 bases at V and 4 bases at J, with 7 bases between the two ends. CDR1 is ENHRY, CDR2 SYGVKD, per germline. The CDR3 spells CAIRGAGNTIYF. As DNA, the CDR3 is TGTGCCATCAGGGGGGCCGGAAACACCATATATTTT.

The rearrangement uses TRBV28 and TRBJ1-1; D gene ambiguous. V was pared by 2 bases and J by 10 bases, with 14 bases between. Germline CDR1 MDHEN, CDR2 SYDVKM. This CDR3 has 13 residues. The CDR3 bases are TGTGCCAGCAGTTTAGCCCTTATTGGAGTAGCTTTCTTT. It is translated as CASSLALIGVAFF.

The chain has TRBV12-5 and TRBJ2-1, with 9 nucleotides matching TRBD1. The CDR3 is made up of 16 amino acids. The germline V gene encodes CDR1 LGHNT and CDR2 FRNRAP. J lost 8 bases, V lost 6 bases, and 14 bases had no gene match. The chain's CDR3 is CASGTRGTGILDEQFF. As DNA, the CDR3 is TGTGCTAGTGGCACGAGGGGGACAGGGATTTTGGATGAGCAGTTCTTC.

This rearrangement joins TRBV7-3 to TRBJ2-7, with 7 bases matching TRBD2. With 5 bases clipped from V and 12 bases from J, the junction kept 16 bases outside the gene matches. The germline CDR1 and CDR2 sequences are SGHTA and FQGTGA. The CDR3 totals 14 residues. The CDR3 protein is CASSIEGGPHNLYF. The CDR3 nucleotides read TGTGCCAGCAGCATAGAGGGAGGGCCCCACAATCTGTACTTC.

The chain combines TRBV18 with TRBJ2-1; TRBD1 agrees at 7 bases. Unmatched junction bases numbered 6, after V lost 2 bases and J lost 8 bases. Germline values: CDR1 KGHSH, CDR2 LQKENI. The CDR3 has 14 amino acids. The CDR3 nucleotides read TGTGCCAGCTCACCAACAGGGGTTTGGTATGAGCAGTTCTTC. This translates into CASSPTGVWYEQFF.

The J gene is TRBJ2-7, the V gene TRBV21-1; the D segment call TRBD1 is taken from the table without a DNA check. TRBV21-1 is a pseudogene segment. This CDR3 is built from 16 residues. CDR3 DNA sequence: TGTGCCAGCAGCACTACAGCGGAACAGGGGGCCTACGAGCAGTACTTC. It yields the protein CASSTTAEQGAYEQYF.

V usage is TRBV25-1 and J usage is TRBJ2-4; weak D call: TRBD2 (6 bases). V was pared by 6 bases and J by 9 bases, with 18 bases between. There are 14 residues in the CDR3. Per the germline V gene, CDR1 is MGHDK and CDR2 is SYGVNS. CDR3 nucleotide sequence: TGTGCCAGCAGCCACGAAGGGGAGGTGGGCATTCAGTACTTC. Translation: CASSHEGEVGIQYF.

V and J are TRBV6-5 and TRBJ1-2; TRBD1 might be the D (6 bases). Between the trimmed V and J ends, which lost 4 bases and 3 bases, there was a span of 9 bases. This CDR3 comprises 13 residues. Germline values: CDR1 MNHEY, CDR2 SVGAGI. CDR3 DNA: TGTGCCAGCAGTTCGGACAGCCACTATGGCTACACCTTC. Translating it yields CASSSDSHYGYTF.

The chain links TRBV7-2 to TRBJ2-7, with D unresolved. CDR1 and CDR2 from the germline V gene are SGHTA and FQGNSA. This CDR3 is 13 amino acids long. Trimming stripped 1 base from V and 1 base from J, with 5 bases between. The CDR3 loop is CASSLGRSYEQYF. CDR3 coding DNA: TGTGCCAGCAGCTTAGGCAGGTCCTACGAGCAGTACTTC.

The table lists this clone with a count of one. The chain has TRBV9 and TRBJ2-7, with 13 bases aligning to TRBD2. The CDR3 extends over 16 amino acids. After removal of 4 bases from V and 4 bases from J, the junction contained 8 bases not matched to a gene. CDR1 is SGDLS and CDR2 is YYNGEE in the germline V gene. CDR3 region: CASSPPGLAGVYEQYF. The CDR3 DNA reads TGTGCCAGCAGCCCTCCAGGACTAGCGGGAGTATACGAGCAGTACTTC. Filled out from reference TRBV9 and TRBJ2-7, the complete variable domain reads DSGVTQTPKHLITATGQRVTLRCSPRSGDLSVYWYQQSLDQGLQFLIQYYNGEERAKGNILERFSAQQFPDLHSELNLSSLELGDSALYFCASSPPGLAGVYEQYFGPGTRLTVT.

The chain is built from TRBV6-5 and TRBJ2-7; TRBD2 matches at 9 bases. The V gene's germline CDR1 is MNHEY and CDR2 SVGAGI. The trim removed 5 bases at V and 5 bases at J, leaving 1 base unmatched. The CDR3 consists of 12 residues. As DNA, the CDR3 is TGTGCCAGCAGTGTAGCGGGAGACGAGCAGTACTTC. Protein sequence: CASSVAGDEQYF.

The J gene is TRBJ1-1, the V gene TRBV6-1; D remains unclear. The CDR3 runs 15 residues. Germline assignment: CDR1 MNHNS and CDR2 SASEGT. V lost 7 bases to trimming and J lost 4 bases, with 19 bases between them. The DNA of the CDR3 is TGTGCCAGCACCCCAGCGGTAAACCTCGGCACTGAAGCTTTCTTT. Encoded protein: CASTPAVNLGTEAFF.

This sequence joins TRBV4-1 and TRBJ1-1; D is ambiguous. Germline V lookup: CDR1 MGHRA, CDR2 YSYEKL. Trimming cost V 1 base and J 1 base, with 16 bases left between them. The CDR3 has 17 residues. The CDR3 DNA reads as TGCGCCAGCAGCCAAGGCCCTAGGACTCGGGCGAACACTGAAGCTTTCTTT. This codes for CASSQGPRTRANTEAFF.

The chain couples TRBV4-3 to TRBJ2-2; 8 bases agree with TRBD1. V shed 3 bases, J shed 4 bases, and the junction held 10 bases outside the gene matches. The CDR3 runs to 17 residues. CDR1 is LGHNA and CDR2 is YSLEER in the germline V gene. The CDR3 coding sequence is TGCGCCAGCAGCCAGAGGGGGACAGGTTCCTCCACCGGGGAGCTGTTTTTT. Translating it yields CASSQRGTGSSTGELFF.

As concerns this clone: This sample includes further DNA sequences coding for the same CDR3. The chain employs TRBV18 and TRBJ1-1; possibly TRBD1 for D (5 bases). From germline, CDR1 is KGHSH and CDR2 LQKENI. Trimming took 3 bases from V and 1 from J, leaving 9 bases between them. The CDR3 is 14 amino acids. CDR3 DNA: TGTGCCAGCTCACCGGGACTTACGAACACTGAAGCTTTCTTT. This encodes CASSPGLTNTEAFF.

The chain carries TRBV2 and TRBJ2-1; TRBD2 matches at 15 bases. The germline V gene encodes CDR1 SNHLY and CDR2 FYNNEI. With V trimmed by 11 bases and J by 12 bases, 2 bases remained unmatched. CDR3 length: 11 amino acids. The CDR3 sequence is CAGTSGRWQFF. CDR3 in DNA: TGTGCCGGGACTAGCGGGAGGTGGCAGTTCTTC.

This chain connects TRBV28 to TRBJ2-4, with TRBD1 matching over 7 bases. This CDR3 spans 16 amino acids. Looked up from germline, CDR1 is MDHEN and CDR2 is SYDVKM. The V segment lost 2 bases and the J segment 0 bases; nucleotides outside the gene matches: 4. CDR3 residues: CASSLDRVLAKNIQYF. The CDR3 nucleotides read TGTGCCAGCAGTTTAGACAGGGTATTAGCCAAAAACATTCAGTACTTC.

The chain links TRBV4-2 to TRBJ2-1; 9 positions match TRBD2. Per the germline V gene, CDR1 is LGHNA and CDR2 is YNFKEQ. V was pared by 4 bases and J by 4 bases, with 8 bases of the junction left unmatched. The CDR3 runs 16 residues. The CDR3 DNA reads as TGTGCCAGCAGCCGGGAGCCTAGCGGGGATTACAATGAGCAGTTCTTC. This codes for CASSREPSGDYNEQFF.

This clone has only one observation. The chain joins TRBV11-2 to TRBJ2-5; 8 nucleotides align to TRBD2. J lost 2 bases, V lost 3 bases, and 5 bases had no gene match. The CDR3 runs to 15 residues. The germline gives CDR1 SGHAT, CDR2 FQNNGV. The DNA for the CDR3 is TGTGCCAGCAGCTTTAGCGGGGCCCTTCAAGAGACCCAGTACTTC. Translated, it gives CASSFSGALQETQYF.

This chain joins TRBV18 and TRBJ1-1; perhaps TRBD1 as D (6 bases). Germline values: CDR1 KGHSH, CDR2 LQKENI. There are 14 residues in the CDR3. V gave up 3 bases and J gave up 7 bases, with 15 bases separating them. The CDR3 bases are TGTGCCAGCTCACCCATTAGGACAGCTCATGAAGCTTTCTTT. Amino acid sequence: CASSPIRTAHEAFF.

The V and J genes are TRBV7-9 and TRBJ1-1, with unresolved D. The CDR3 loop spans 14 amino acids. V was clipped by 5 bases and J by 1 base, with 11 bases between them. Germline V lookup: CDR1 SEHNR, CDR2 FQNEAQ (reference sequence). This CDR3 reads CASSPRPGNTEAFF. The CDR3 region has the DNA TGTGCCAGCAGCCCCCGTCCGGGGAACACTGAAGCTTTCTTT. Full variable domain (missing parts from reference TRBV7-9 and TRBJ1-1): DTGVSQNPRHKITKRGQNVTFRCDPISEHNRLYWYRQTLGQGPEFLTYFQNEAQLEKSRLLSDRFSAERPKGSFSTLEIQRTEQGDSAMYLCASSPRPGNTEAFFGQGTRLTVV.

The J gene is TRBJ1-1, the V gene TRBV4-1, with TRBD1 identical over 9 bases. CDR1 is MGHRA and CDR2 is YSYEKL in the germline V gene. The CDR3 loop spans 13 amino acids. The trim removed 7 bases at V and 4 bases at J, leaving 4 bases unmatched. CDR3: CASKKDRGTEAFF. As DNA, the CDR3 is TGCGCCAGCAAGAAGGACAGGGGCACTGAAGCTTTCTTT.

This sequence joins TRBV30 and TRBJ1-2; no reliable D call. The V and J ends lost 3 bases and 13 bases respectively, with 12 bases between them. The CDR3 is 10 residues long. The germline V gene encodes CDR1 GTSNPN and CDR2 SVGIG (reference sequence). CDR3 DNA sequence: TGTGCCTGGAGCCCTTCAAAGCCCACCTTC. Encoded protein: CAWSPSKPTF.

About this clone: An end of the junction does not agree with germline; a read error may underlie this. The chain couples TRBV19 to TRBJ2-5; 7 nucleotides agree with TRBD2. Germline V lookup: CDR1 LNHDA, CDR2 SQIVND (reference sequence). This CDR3 has 15 amino acids. Written as DNA, the CDR3 is TGTGCCAGTAGTATAGTAGGAGGGGCAACCGGGACTATACACTTC. Protein sequence: CASSIVGGATGTIHF.

As to this clone: Other nucleotide sequences from this sample produce the same CDR3. This chain uses TRBV27 with TRBJ2-7, with D uncertain. The CDR3 length is 11 residues. The germline V gene encodes CDR1 MNHEY and CDR2 SMNVEV (reference sequence). The germline V and J ends were trimmed by 5 bases and 0 bases, with 2 bases remaining between them. Here the CDR3 reads CASSLSYEQYF. CDR3 DNA: TGTGCCAGCAGTCTCTCCTACGAGCAGTACTTC.

This clone was seen just once. The chain has TRBV6-1 and TRBJ1-1; D ambiguous. Per germline, CDR1 MNHNS and CDR2 SASEGT. The V and J ends lost 6 bases and 0 bases respectively, with 14 bases between them. This CDR3 is 15 amino acids long. CDR3 residues: CASSTAASLNTEAFF. The DNA for the CDR3 is TGTGCCAGCAGCACCGCGGCCTCTCTGAACACTGAAGCTTTCTTT.

This rearrangement joins TRBV7-9 to TRBJ2-1; the D is unclear. The germline CDR1 and CDR2 sequences are SEHNR and FQNEAQ (reference sequence). The CDR3 has 16 amino acids. The ends were cut back, 1 base at V and 3 bases at J, with 13 bases in the middle. Here the CDR3 reads CASSLGASRIYNEQFF. CDR3 sequence (DNA): TGTGCCAGCAGCTTAGGGGCTTCGAGAATCTACAATGAGCAGTTCTTC. The full variable domain, with the rest looked up from reference TRBV7-9 and TRBJ2-1, is DTGVSQNPRHKITKRGQNVTFRCDPISEHNRLYWYRQTLGQGPEFLTYFQNEAQLEKSRLLSDRFSAERPKGSFSTLEIQRTEQGDSAMYLCASSLGASRIYNEQFFGPGTRLTVL.

This clone showed up just a few times. The gene calls are TRBV19 and TRBJ1-5, with 8 bases lining up with TRBD1. Looked up from germline, CDR1 is LNHDA and CDR2 is SQIVND (reference sequence). The CDR3 length is 15 residues. V shed 5 bases and J 9 bases; nucleotides not matched to a gene: 12. This chain's CDR3 is CASSRLQGESGPQHF. The CDR3, as DNA: TGTGCCAGTAGTCGGTTACAGGGGGAGAGTGGGCCCCAGCATTTT.